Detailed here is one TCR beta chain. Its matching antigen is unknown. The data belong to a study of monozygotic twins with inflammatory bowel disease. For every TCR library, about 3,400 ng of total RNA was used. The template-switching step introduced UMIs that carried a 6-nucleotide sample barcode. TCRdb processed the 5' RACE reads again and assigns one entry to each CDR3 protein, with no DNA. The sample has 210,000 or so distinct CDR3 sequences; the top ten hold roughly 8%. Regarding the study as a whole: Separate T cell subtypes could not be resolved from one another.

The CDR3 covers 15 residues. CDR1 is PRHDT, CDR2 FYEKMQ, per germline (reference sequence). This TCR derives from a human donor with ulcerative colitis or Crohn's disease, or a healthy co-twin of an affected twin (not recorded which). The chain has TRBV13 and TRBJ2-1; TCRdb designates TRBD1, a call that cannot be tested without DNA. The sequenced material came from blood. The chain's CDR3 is CASSPRGGGDNEQFF.